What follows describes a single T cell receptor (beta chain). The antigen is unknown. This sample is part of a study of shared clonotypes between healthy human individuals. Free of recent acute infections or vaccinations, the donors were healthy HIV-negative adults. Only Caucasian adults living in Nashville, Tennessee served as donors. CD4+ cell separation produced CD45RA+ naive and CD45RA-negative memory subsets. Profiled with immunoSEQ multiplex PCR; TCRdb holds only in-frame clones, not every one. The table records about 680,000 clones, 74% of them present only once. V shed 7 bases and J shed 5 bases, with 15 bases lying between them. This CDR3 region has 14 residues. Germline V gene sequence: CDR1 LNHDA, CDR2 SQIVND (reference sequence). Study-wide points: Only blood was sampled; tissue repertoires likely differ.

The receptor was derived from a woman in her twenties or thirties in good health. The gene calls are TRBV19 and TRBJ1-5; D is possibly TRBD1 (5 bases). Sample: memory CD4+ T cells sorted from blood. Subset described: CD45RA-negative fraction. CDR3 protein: CASTLVGGDQPQHF. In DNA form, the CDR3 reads TGTGCCAGTACCCTGGTTGGGGGGGATCAGCCCCAGCATTTT.